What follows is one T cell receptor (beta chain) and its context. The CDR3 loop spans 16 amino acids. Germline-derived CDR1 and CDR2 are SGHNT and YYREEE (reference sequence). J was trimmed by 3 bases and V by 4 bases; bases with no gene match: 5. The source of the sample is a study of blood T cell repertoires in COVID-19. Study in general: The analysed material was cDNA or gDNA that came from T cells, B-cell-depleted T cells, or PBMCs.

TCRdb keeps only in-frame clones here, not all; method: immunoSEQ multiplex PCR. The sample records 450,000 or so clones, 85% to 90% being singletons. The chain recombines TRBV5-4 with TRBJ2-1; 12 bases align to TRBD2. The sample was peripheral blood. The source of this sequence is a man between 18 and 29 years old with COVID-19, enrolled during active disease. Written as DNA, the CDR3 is TGTGCCAGCAGCCCCCCGGGACTAGCGGGCTACAATGAGCAGTTCTTC. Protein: CASSPPGLAGYNEQFF.